Following are 5 T cell receptor beta chains from one sample sequenced in a study of blood T cell repertoires in COVID-19. The method was immunoSEQ multiplex PCR; TCRdb's version includes in-frame clones alone and lacks a portion of them. The sample lists around 94,000 clones, 70% to 85% occurring once. Sequencing input: peripheral blood. All receptors derive from a man aged 55 to 70 with active or convalescent COVID-19.

This chain joins TRBV10-3 and TRBJ2-3, with D tentatively TRBD2 (6 bases). Trimming took off 7 bases at V and 3 bases at J, with 17 bases between the two ends. CDR3 length: 15 residues. Looked up from germline, CDR1 is ENHRY and CDR2 is SYGVKD. The CDR3 DNA reads TGTGCCATCATGGCGCGGGATGGTGGGACAGATACGCAGTATTTT. This sequence encodes CAIMARDGGTDTQYF.

The CDR3 loop is CASSSGQGRTEAFF. The CDR3 DNA sequence: TGTGCCAGCAGTTCTGGACAGGGGAGGACTGAAGCTTTCTTT. The chain has TRBV6-5 and TRBJ1-1; 9 bases are a match to TRBD1. Losses at the gene ends were 4 bases for V and 5 bases for J; bases not matched to a gene: 5. Germline CDR1 reads MNHEY; CDR2 reads SVGAGI. The CDR3 length is 14 residues.

V is TRBV7-9 and J is TRBJ1-4; a weak D match, TRBD1 (6 bases). Germline V gene lookup returns CDR1 SEHNR and CDR2 FQNEAQ (reference sequence). V shed 4 bases and J shed 8 bases, with 20 bases lying between them. CDR3 length equals 16 residues. The CDR3 DNA follows: TGTGCCAGCAGCTCCCCAACAGGGCAGGGAGGGGAAAAACTGTTTTTT. This gives the protein CASSSPTGQGGEKLFF.

V usage is TRBV7-2 and J usage is TRBJ2-2; 7 bases fit TRBD1. The germline gives CDR1 SGHTA, CDR2 FQGNSA. V gave up 5 bases and J gave up 5 bases; unmatched junction bases: 8. This CDR3 has 15 residues. Written as DNA, the CDR3 is TGTGCCAGCAGCCTCGCGAGCAGGGGGACCGGGGAGCTGTTTTTT. Encoded protein: CASSLASRGTGELFF.

This chain connects TRBV5-1 to TRBJ2-2; 8 bases match TRBD2. The CDR3 spans 16 residues. V trimming: 4 bases; J trimming: 5 bases; junction bases outside the gene matches: 10. Germline values: CDR1 SGHRS, CDR2 YFSETQ. CDR3 in DNA: TGCGCCAGCAGCCCTGGGAGGGCTAGCGGGACCGGGGAGCTGTTTTTT. This gives the protein CASSPGRASGTGELFF. Full variable domain (remainder filled in from reference TRBV5-1 and TRBJ2-2): KAGVTQTPRYLIKTRGQQVTLSCSPISGHRSVSWYQQTPGQGLQFLFEYFSETQRNKGNFPGRFSGRQFSNSRSEMNVSTLELGDSALYLCASSPGRASGTGELFFGEGSRLTVL.